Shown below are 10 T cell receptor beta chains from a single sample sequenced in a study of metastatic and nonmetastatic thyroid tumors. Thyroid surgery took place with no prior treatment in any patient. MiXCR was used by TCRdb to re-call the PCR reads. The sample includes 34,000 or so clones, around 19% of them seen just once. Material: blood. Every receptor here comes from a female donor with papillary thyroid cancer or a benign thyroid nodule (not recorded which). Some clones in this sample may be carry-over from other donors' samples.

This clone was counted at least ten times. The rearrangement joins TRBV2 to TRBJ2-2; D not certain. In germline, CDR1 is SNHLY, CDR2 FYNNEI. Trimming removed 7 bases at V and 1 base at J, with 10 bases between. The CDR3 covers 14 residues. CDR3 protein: CASTKFRNTGELFF. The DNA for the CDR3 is TGTGCCAGCACCAAGTTCAGGAACACCGGGGAGCTGTTTTTT.

For the CDR3, the DNA is TGTGCCTGGACCCGGTGGTATGGCTACACCTTC. Translated: CAWTRWYGYTF. The chain is built from TRBV30 and TRBJ1-2; D remains unclear. Trimming left V 4 bases short and J 5 bases short, with 8 bases between. This CDR3 spans 11 amino acids. Germline CDR1 and CDR2: GTSNPN and SVGIG (reference sequence).

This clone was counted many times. The CDR3 DNA sequence: TGTGCCAGCAGTACCCCGAACTATGGCTACACCTTC. This encodes CASSTPNYGYTF. The V call is TRBV28, the J call TRBJ1-2; D gene ambiguous. This CDR3 spans 12 amino acids. Trimming removed 5 bases at V and 2 bases at J, with 6 bases between. Germline CDR1 is MDHEN and CDR2 is SYDVKM.

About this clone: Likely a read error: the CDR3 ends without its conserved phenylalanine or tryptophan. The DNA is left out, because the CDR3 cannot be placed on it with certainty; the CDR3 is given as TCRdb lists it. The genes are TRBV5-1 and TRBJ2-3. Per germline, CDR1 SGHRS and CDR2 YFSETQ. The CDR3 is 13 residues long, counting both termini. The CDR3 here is CASSPISADTQND.

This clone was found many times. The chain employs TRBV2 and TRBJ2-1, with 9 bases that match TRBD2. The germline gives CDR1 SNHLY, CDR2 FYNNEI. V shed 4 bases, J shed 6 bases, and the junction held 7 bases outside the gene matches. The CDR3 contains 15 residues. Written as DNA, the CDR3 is TGTGCCAGCAGTGTGTGGCGGGGGGGGAGCAATGAGCAGTTCTTC. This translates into CASSVWRGGSNEQFF.

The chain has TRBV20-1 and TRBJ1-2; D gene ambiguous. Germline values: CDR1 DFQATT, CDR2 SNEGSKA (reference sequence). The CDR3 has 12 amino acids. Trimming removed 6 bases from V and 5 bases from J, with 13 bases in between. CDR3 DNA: TGCAGTGCAGACAACGGACTATATGGCTACACCTTC. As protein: CSADNGLYGYTF.

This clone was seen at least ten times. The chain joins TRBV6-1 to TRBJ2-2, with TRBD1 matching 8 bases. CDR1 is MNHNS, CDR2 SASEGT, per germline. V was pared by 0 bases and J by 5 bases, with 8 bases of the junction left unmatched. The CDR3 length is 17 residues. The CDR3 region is CASSEARFRGLTGELFF. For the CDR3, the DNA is TGTGCCAGCAGTGAAGCGCGATTCAGGGGGCTTACCGGGGAGCTGTTTTTT.

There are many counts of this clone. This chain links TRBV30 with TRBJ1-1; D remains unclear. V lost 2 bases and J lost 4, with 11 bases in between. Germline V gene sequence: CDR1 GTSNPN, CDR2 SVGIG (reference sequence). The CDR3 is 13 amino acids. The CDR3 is CAWSYQWSTEAFF. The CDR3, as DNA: TGTGCCTGGAGTTATCAGTGGTCCACTGAAGCTTTCTTT. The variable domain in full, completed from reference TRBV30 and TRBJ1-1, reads SQTIHQWPATLVQPVGSPLSLECTVEGTSNPNLYWYRQAAGRGLQLLFYSVGIGQISSEVPQNLSASRPQDRQFILSSKKLLLSDSGFYLCAWSYQWSTEAFFGQGTRLTVV.

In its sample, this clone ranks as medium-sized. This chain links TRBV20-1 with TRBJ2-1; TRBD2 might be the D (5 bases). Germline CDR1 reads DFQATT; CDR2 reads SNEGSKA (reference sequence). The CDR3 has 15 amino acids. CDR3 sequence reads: CSRPLTAYNRREQFF. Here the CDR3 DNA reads TGCAGCCGACCACTTACTGCATACAATCGGAGGGAGCAGTTCTTC.

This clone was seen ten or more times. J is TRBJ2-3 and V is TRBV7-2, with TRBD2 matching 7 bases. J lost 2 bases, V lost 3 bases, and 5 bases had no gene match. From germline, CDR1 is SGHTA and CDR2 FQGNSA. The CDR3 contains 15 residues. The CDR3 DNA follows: TGTGCCAGCAGCTTTCGCGGGGGATACACAGATACGCAGTATTTT. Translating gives CASSFRGGYTDTQYF.